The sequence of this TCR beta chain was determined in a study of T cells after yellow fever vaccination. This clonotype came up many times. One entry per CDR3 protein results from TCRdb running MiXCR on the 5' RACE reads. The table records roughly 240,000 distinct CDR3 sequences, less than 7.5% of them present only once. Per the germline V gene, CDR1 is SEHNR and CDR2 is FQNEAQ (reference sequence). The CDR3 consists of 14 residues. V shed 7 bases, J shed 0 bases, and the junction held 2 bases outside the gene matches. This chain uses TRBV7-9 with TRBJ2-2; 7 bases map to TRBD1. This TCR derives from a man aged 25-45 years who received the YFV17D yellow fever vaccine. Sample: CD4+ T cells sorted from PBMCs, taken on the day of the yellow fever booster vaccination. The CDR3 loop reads CASIQGANTGELFF. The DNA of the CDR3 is TGTGCCAGCATTCAGGGGGCGAACACCGGGGAGCTGTTTTTT.